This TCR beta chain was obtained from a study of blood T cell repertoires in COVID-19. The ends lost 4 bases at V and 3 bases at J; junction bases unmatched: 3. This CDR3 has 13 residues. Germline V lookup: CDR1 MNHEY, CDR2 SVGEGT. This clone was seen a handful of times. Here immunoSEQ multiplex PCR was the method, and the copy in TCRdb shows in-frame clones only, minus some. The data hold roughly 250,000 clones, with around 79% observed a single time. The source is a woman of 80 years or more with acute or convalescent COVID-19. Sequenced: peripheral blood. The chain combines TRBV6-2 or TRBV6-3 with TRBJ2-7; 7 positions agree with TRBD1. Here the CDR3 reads CASSLGQLYEQYF. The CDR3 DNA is TGTGCCAGCAGTTTGGGACAGCTCTACGAGCAGTACTTC.